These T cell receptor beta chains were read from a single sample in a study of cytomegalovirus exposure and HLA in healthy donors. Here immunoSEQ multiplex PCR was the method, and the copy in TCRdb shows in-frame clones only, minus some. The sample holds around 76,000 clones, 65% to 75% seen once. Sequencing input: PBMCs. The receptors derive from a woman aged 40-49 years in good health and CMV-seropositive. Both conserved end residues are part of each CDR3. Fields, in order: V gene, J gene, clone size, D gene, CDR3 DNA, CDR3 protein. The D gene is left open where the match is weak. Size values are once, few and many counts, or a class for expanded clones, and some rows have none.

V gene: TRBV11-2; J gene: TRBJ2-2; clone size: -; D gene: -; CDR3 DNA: TGTGCCAGCAGCTCTACGAACACCGGGGAGCTGTTTTTT; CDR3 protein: CASSSTNTGELFF
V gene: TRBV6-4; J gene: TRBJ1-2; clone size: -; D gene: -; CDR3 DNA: TGTGCCAGCAGTGTTGATTACAGGTCGGCCTATGGCTACACCTTC; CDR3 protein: CASSVDYRSAYGYTF
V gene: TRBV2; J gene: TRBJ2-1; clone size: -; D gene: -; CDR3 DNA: TGTGCCAGCAGCGGGGAGGTTGAGCAGTTCTTC; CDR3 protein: CASSGEVEQFF
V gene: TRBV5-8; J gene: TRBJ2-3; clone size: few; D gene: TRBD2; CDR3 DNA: TGTGCCAGCAGCTTGGCCGCTCGAGGACTAGCGCACACAGATACGCAGTATTTT; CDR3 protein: CASSLAARGLAHTDTQYF
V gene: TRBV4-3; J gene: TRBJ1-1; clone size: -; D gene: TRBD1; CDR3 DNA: TGCGCCAGCAGCCCTCGACAGGGAGGGAACACTGAAGCTTTCTTT; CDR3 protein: CASSPRQGGNTEAFF
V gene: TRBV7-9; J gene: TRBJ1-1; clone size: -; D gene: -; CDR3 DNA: TGTGCCAGCAGCTTAGTTCCAGAGAACACTGAAGCTTTCTTT; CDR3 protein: CASSLVPENTEAFF
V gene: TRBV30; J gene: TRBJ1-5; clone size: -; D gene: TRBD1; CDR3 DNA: TGTGCCTGGAGTAAGTCGACAGGGTCTATTTGGCAGCCCCAGCATTTT; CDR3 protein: CAWSKSTGSIWQPQHF
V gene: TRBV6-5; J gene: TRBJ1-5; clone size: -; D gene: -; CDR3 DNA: TGTGCCAGCAGTTACTCCTTGGGGGGTCAGCCCCAGCATTTT; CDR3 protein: CASSYSLGGQPQHF
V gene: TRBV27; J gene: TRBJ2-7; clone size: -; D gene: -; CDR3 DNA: TGTGCCAGCAGTAGCGGAGACTCCTACGAGCAGTACTTC; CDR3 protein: CASSSGDSYEQYF
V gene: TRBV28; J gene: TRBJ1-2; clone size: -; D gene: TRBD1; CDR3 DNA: TGTGCCAGTCTCTCGACAGGGTTCTATGGCTACACCTTC; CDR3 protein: CASLSTGFYGYTF
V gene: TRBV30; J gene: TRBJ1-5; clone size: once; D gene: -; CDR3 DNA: TGTGCCTGGGGTCCAGGGCACAATCAGCCTCAGCATTTT; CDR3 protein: CAWGPGHNQPQHF
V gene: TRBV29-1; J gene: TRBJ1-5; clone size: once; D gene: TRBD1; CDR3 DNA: TGCAGCGTGGGAGACAGGGTCGGGCAGCCTCAGCATTTT; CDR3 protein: CSVGDRVGQPQHF
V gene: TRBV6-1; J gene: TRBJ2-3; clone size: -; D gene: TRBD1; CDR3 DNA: TGTGCCAGCAGTGATGCCACAGGGGGCTCAGATACGCAGTATTTT; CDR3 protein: CASSDATGGSDTQYF
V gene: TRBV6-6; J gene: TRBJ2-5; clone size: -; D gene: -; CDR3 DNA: TGTGCCAGCAGTTACCACCCGACAGTTGAAGAGACCCAGTACTTC; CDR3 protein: CASSYHPTVEETQYF
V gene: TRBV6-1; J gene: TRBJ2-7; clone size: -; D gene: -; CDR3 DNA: TGTGCCAGCAGTGAATTCGGCGACAGCTCCTACGAGCAGTACTTC; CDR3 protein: CASSEFGDSSYEQYF
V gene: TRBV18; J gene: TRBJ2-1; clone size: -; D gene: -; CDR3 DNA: TGTGCCAGCTCCCAGGGGTTGCACAATGAGCAGTTCTTC; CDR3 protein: CASSQGLHNEQFF
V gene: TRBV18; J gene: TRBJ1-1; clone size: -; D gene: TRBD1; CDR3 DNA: TGTGCCAGCTCACTTTCCGGGACAGGGTTGGCCACTGAAGCTTTCTTT; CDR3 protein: CASSLSGTGLATEAFF
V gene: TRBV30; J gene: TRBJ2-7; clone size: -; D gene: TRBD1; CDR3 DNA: TGTGCCTGGAGTCCCCCAGGGGGCCTACAGCAGTACTTC; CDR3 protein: CAWSPPGGLQQYF
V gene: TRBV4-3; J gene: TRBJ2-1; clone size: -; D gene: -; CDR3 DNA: TGCGCCAGCAGCCAAGAAGAGGGCACCTACAATGAGCAGTTCTTC; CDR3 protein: CASSQEEGTYNEQFF
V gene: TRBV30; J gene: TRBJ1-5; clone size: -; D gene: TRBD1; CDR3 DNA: TGTGCCTGGTCGGCAGGGGGGAATCAGCCCCAGCATTTT; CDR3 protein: CAWSAGGNQPQHF
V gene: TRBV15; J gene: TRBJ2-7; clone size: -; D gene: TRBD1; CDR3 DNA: TGTGCCACCAGCAGAGATTTACAGGGGGCCGTCGGCGGGACCTACGAGCAGTACTTC; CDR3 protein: CATSRDLQGAVGGTYEQYF
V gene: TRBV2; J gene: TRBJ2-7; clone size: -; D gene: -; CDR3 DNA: TGTGCCAGCAGTGGGTCCAGGGTATCGTCCTACGAGCAGTACTTC; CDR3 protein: CASSGSRVSSYEQYF
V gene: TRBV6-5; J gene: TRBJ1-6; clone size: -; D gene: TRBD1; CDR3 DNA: TGTGCCAGCAATCGAGTGACAGGGGGGTCACCCCTCCACTTT; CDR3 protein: CASNRVTGGSPLHF
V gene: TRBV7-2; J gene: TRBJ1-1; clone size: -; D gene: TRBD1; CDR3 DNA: TGTGCCAGCAGCTCTATTCCGGGACAGGGTGACACTGAAGCTTTCTTT; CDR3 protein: CASSSIPGQGDTEAFF
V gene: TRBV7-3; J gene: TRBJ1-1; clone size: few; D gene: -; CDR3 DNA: TGTGCCAGCAGCTTTGTTGCGCCCATGAACACTGAAGCTTTCTTT; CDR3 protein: CASSFVAPMNTEAFF
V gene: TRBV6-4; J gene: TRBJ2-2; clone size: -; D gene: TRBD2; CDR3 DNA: TGTGCCAGCAGTGCCCGGACTAGCGGGAACACCGGGGAGCTGTTTTTT; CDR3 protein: CASSARTSGNTGELFF
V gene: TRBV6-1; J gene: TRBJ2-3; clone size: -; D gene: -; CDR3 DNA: TGTGCCAGCAGTGAAGCGCTAGCGACGAGCACAGATACGCAGTATTTT; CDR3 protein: CASSEALATSTDTQYF
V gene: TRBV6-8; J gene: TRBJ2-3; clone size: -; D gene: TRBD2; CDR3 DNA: TGTGCCAGCAGTAGACTAGCGGGGGGATCCAGCACAGATACGCAGTATTTT; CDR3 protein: CASSRLAGGSSTDTQYF
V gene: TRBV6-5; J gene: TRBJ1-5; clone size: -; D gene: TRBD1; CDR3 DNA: TGTGCCAGCGACCCGACAGGGCTAAACAATCAGCCCCAGCATTTT; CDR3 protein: CASDPTGLNNQPQHF
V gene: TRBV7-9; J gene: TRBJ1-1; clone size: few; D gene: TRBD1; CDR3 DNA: TGTGCCAGCAGCTCCATCCCCGGGACAGGGGGCGGTTGGACTGAAGCTTTCTTT; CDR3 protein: CASSSIPGTGGGWTEAFF
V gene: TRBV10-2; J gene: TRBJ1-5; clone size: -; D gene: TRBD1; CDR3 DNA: TGCGCCAGCAGTGAGATGGTCAGGGGGAACAATCAGCCCCAGCATTTT; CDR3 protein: CASSEMVRGNNQPQHF
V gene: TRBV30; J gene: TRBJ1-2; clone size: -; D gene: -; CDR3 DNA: TGTGCCTGGAGCGAGGACTCGCGGAGAGCCTATGGCTACACCTTC; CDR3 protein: CAWSEDSRRAYGYTF
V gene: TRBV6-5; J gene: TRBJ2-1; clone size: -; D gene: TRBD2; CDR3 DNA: TGTGCCAGCAGGTTCACTAGCGGGGGGAGCAATGAGCAGTTCTTC; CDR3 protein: CASRFTSGGSNEQFF
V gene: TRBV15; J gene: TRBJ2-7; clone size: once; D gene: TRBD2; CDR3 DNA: TGTGCCACCAGCGGTAGTACTCGGGAGGGCCTCGAGCAGTACTTC; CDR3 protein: CATSGSTREGLEQYF
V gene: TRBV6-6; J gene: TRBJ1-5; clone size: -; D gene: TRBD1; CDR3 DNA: TGTGCCAGCACCCAAGGACAGGGGAGGCAGCCCCAGCATTTT; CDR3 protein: CASTQGQGRQPQHF
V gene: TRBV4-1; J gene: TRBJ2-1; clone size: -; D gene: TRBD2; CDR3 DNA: TGCGCCAGCAGCCTCGGGACTACTGACCGGGGGCAGTTCTTC; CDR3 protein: CASSLGTTDRGQFF
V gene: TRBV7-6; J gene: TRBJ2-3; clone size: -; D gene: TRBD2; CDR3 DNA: TGTGCCAGCAGCTCTCTGGGGGGGGCAGATACGCAGTATTTT; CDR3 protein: CASSSLGGADTQYF
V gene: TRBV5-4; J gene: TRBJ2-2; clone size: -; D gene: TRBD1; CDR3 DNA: TGTGCCAGCAGCAGGACAGGGACCGGGGAGCTGTTTTTT; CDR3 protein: CASSRTGTGELFF
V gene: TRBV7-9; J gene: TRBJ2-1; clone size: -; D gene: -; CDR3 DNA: TGTGCCAGCGGTATCCAGGGCTCCTACAATGAGCAGTTCTTC; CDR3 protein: CASGIQGSYNEQFF
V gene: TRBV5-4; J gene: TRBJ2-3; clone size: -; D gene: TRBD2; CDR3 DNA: TGTGCCAGTTCCCTAGCGGGGGGAACAGATACGCAGTATTTT; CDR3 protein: CASSLAGGTDTQYF